The 4 T cell receptor beta chains below all came from one sample that was sequenced in a study of control samples from healthy donors and cancer patients. TCRdb keeps only in-frame clones here, not all; method: immunoSEQ multiplex PCR. This table has roughly 63,000 clones, almost 90% appearing once. The sample taken for sequencing was PBMCs. The receptors originated from a man between 60 and 75 years old with colorectal cancer.

This sequence joins TRBV7-3 and TRBJ1-1; D remains unclear. Germline CDR1 is SGHTA and CDR2 is FQGTGA. The CDR3 is 13 residues long. The ends were cut back, 2 bases at V and 1 base at J, with 5 bases in the middle. CDR3 region: CASSLYSNTEAFF. DNA of the CDR3: TGTGCCAGCAGCTTATATTCGAACACTGAAGCTTTCTTT. Variable domain in full (rest from reference TRBV7-3 and TRBJ1-1): GAGVSQTPSNKVTEKGKYVELRCDPISGHTALYWYRQSLGQGPEFLIYFQGTGAADDSGLPNDRFFAVRPEGSVSTLKIQRTERGDSAVYLCASSLYSNTEAFFGQGTRLTVV.

This sequence joins TRBV6-6 and TRBJ2-7, with D perhaps TRBD2 (6 bases). The CDR3 length is 14 residues. V lost 2 bases and J lost 9, with 17 bases in between. Germline V lookup: CDR1 MNHNY, CDR2 SVGAGI (reference sequence). The CDR3 DNA reads TGTGCCAGCAGTTACGGGGAGGCCCAACATGGGCAGTACTTC. This sequence encodes CASSYGEAQHGQYF.

This chain uses TRBV5-4 with TRBJ2-7; D remains ambiguous. CDR3 length: 15 residues. Germline values: CDR1 SGHNT, CDR2 YYREEE (reference sequence). V was pared by 3 bases and J by 0 bases, with 13 bases between. CDR3 coding DNA: TGTGCCAGCAGCTACGGACGCGAGAGCTCCTACGAGCAGTACTTC. This encodes CASSYGRESSYEQYF. Combining the CDR3 with reference TRBV5-4 and TRBJ2-7 gives the whole variable domain ETGVTQSPTHLIKTRGQQVTLRCSSQSGHNTVSWYQQALGQGPQFIFQYYREEENGRGNFPPRFSGLQFPNYSSELNVNALELDDSALYLCASSYGRESSYEQYFGPGTRLTVT.

The chain couples TRBV4-2 to TRBJ2-1; a weak D match, TRBD1 (5 bases). V lost 1 base to trimming and J lost 2 bases, with 12 bases between them. Looked up from germline, CDR1 is LGHNA and CDR2 is YNFKEQ. This CDR3 is built from 16 residues. CDR3 protein: CASSQGPAGPYNEQFF. CDR3 nucleotides: TGTGCCAGCAGCCAAGGCCCCGCAGGGCCCTACAATGAGCAGTTCTTC.